Below, 14 T cell receptor beta chains from the same sample are listed, as sequenced in a study of blood T cells in healthy people across ages. A second PCR of roughly 7 to 11 cycles used a sample-barcoded 5' primer and a J-beta primer mix. TCRdb independently ran MiXCR on the 5' RACE reads; one entry per CDR3 protein. The data contain 600,000 to 1,000,000 distinct CDR3 sequences, about three fifths of them seen just once; the ten biggest clones take up over 20%. Sequencing was performed on blood. These receptors were collected from a man between 25 and 39 years old in good health.

This clonotype showed up just a few times. The J gene is TRBJ2-7, the V gene TRBV4-1; unclear D gene. TRBJ2-5 matches the DNA end more closely, so the J call is doubtful. Germline CDR1 MGHRA, CDR2 YSYEKL. This CDR3 spans 13 amino acids. CDR3 sequence reads: CASSQDQWGTQYF. The DNA for the CDR3 is TGCGCCAGCAGCCAAGATCAGTGGGGGACCCAGTACTTC.

The chain combines TRBV7-2 with TRBJ2-7; 7 bases map to TRBD2. The germline V gene has CDR1 SGHTA and CDR2 FQGNSA. After removal of 4 bases from V and 5 bases from J, the junction contained 11 bases not matched to a gene. The CDR3 has 15 amino acids. The CDR3 spells CASSSSGEGRNEQYF. CDR3 nucleotides: TGTGCCAGCAGCTCCTCGGGGGAGGGCCGGAACGAGCAGTACTTC.

The rearrangement links TRBV7-2 to TRBJ2-5; D is possibly TRBD2 (6 bases). This CDR3 region has 14 residues. V gave up 5 bases and J gave up 4 bases, with 14 bases separating them. Germline V CDR1 and CDR2: SGHTA, FQGNSA. The CDR3: CASSRGLATETQYF. The CDR3 bases are TGTGCCAGCAGCCGGGGACTGGCCACAGAGACCCAGTACTTC.

The genes are TRBV11-2 and TRBJ2-1, with 8 bases fitting TRBD2. The V segment lost 5 bases and the J segment 4 bases; nucleotides outside the gene matches: 13. The CDR3 is 17 amino acids. In germline, CDR1 is SGHAT, CDR2 FQNNGV. The CDR3 DNA follows: TGTGCCAGCAGCCCAAGCCCGGGAAGCGGGGGATACAATGAGCAGTTCTTC. Amino acid sequence: CASSPSPGSGGYNEQFF.

The sample holds one count of this clonotype. The chain combines TRBV11-2 with TRBJ2-5; D gene uncertain. Germline CDR1 is SGHAT and CDR2 is FQNNGV. V was clipped by 4 bases and J by 11 bases, with 20 bases between them. This CDR3 is 14 amino acids long. The CDR3 reads CASSSLLGPNEQYF. CDR3 coding DNA: TGTGCCAGCAGCTCCCTTTTGGGTCCCAATGAGCAGTACTTC.

In this sample, this clonotype turned up once. The rearrangement links TRBV20-1 to TRBJ2-5; TRBD1 matches 9 bases. The end of the DNA is better explained by TRBJ2-7, so the J call may be wrong. The CDR3 contains 14 residues. Germline V gene data show CDR1 as DFQATT and CDR2 as SNEGSKA (reference sequence). The CDR3 reads CSAYPGTGLAEQYF. CDR3 nucleotide sequence: TGCAGTGCTTACCCCGGGACAGGGCTTGCCGAGCAGTACTTC.

The rearrangement joins TRBV7-2 to TRBJ1-2, with D tentatively TRBD1 (6 bases). Trimming took off 5 bases at V and 0 bases at J, with 10 bases between the two ends. The germline V gene has CDR1 SGHTA and CDR2 FQGNSA. The CDR3 has 14 residues. The CDR3 here is CASSPGHTNYGYTF. The CDR3 coding sequence is TGTGCCAGCAGCCCGGGACATACTAACTATGGCTACACCTTC.

The rearrangement links TRBV6-4 to TRBJ1-1; D call uncertain. The CDR3 is 15 amino acids. CDR1 MRHNA and CDR2 SNTAGT come from the germline V gene. The V end lost 4 bases, the J end lost 5 bases, and 17 bases lay between the germline ends. As DNA, the CDR3 is TGTGCCAGCAGTGGCGTCAGCTTCACGGGGACTGAAGCTTTCTTT. This codes for CASSGVSFTGTEAFF.

To note about this clonotype: The DNA is left out, because the CDR3 cannot be placed on it with certainty; the CDR3 is given as TCRdb lists it. This sequence joins TRBV12-3 or TRBV12-4 and TRBJ2-3. The CDR3 length equals 13 residues, ends included. The CDR3 region is CASSTSATDTQYF.

In DNA form, the CDR3 reads TGTGCCAGCAGCCCTGGACTAGCGGGGGATACGTATTTT. Its translation is CASSPGLAGDTYF. V and J are TRBV7-2 and TRBJ2-3; 13 bases fit TRBD2. This CDR3 region has 13 residues. The junction had 7 bases not matched to a gene; V was cut back by 5 bases and J by 14 bases. Germline V CDR1 and CDR2: SGHTA, FQGNSA. The full variable domain, completed using reference TRBV7-2 and TRBJ2-3, is GAGVSQSPSNKVTEKGKDVELRCDPISGHTALYWYRQSLGQGLEFLIYFQGNSAPDKSGLPSDRFSAERTGGSVSTLTIQRTQQEDSAVYLCASSPGLAGDTYFGPGTRLTVL.

This chain links TRBV6-5 with TRBJ2-4, with no clear D. The J call may be mistaken, given a closer DNA end match to TRBJ2-7. Germline CDR1 and CDR2: MNHEY and SVGAGI. This CDR3 contains 15 residues. Here the CDR3 reads CASSYSGGPVSEQYF. The DNA for the CDR3 is TGTGCCAGCAGTTACTCGGGCGGCCCAGTGAGCGAGCAGTACTTC.

The V call is TRBV4-2, the J call TRBJ1-4; TRBD1 might be the D (5 bases). CDR3 size: 18 residues. V shed 0 bases and J shed 8 bases, with 22 bases lying between them. Germline lookup yields CDR1 LGHNA and CDR2 YNFKEQ. This CDR3 is CASSQDRSSGRKGEKLFF. The CDR3, as DNA: TGTGCCAGCAGCCAAGATCGGAGTAGCGGGCGAAAGGGGGAAAAACTGTTTTTT.

This chain joins TRBV15 and TRBJ2-7; 9 bases are a match to TRBD1. Germline V gene lookup returns CDR1 LNHNV and CDR2 YYDKDF (reference sequence). The CDR3 consists of 15 residues. With 2 bases clipped from V and 1 base from J, the junction kept 3 bases outside the gene matches. In DNA, the CDR3 is TGTGCCACCAGCAGAACCGGGACAGGGTCCTACGAGCAGTACTTC. It is translated as CATSRTGTGSYEQYF. The variable domain in full, with the rest retrieved from reference TRBV15 and TRBJ2-7, is DAMVIQNPRYQVTQFGKPVTLSCSQTLNHNVMYWYQQKSSQAPKLLFHYYDKDFNNEADTPDNFQSRRPNTSFCFLDIRSPGLGDTAMYLCATSRTGTGSYEQYFGPGTRLTVT.

The chain has TRBV7-8 and TRBJ1-4; D gene uncertain. This CDR3 spans 14 amino acids. The V end lost 1 base, the J end lost 6 bases, and 9 bases lay between the germline ends. Germline V CDR1 and CDR2: SGHVS, FQNEAQ. The CDR3 sequence is CASSLGLGDEKLFF. CDR3 DNA: TGTGCCAGCAGCTTAGGCCTTGGGGATGAAAAACTGTTTTTT. Together with reference TRBV7-8 and TRBJ1-4, the CDR3 gives the full variable domain: GAGVSQSPRYKVAKRGQDVALRCDPISGHVSLFWYQQALGQGPEFLTYFQNEAQLDKSGLPSDRFFAERPEGSVSTLKIQRTQQEDSAVYLCASSLGLGDEKLFFGSGTQLSVL.